This record looks at one T cell receptor (beta chain) sequence and its context. Only in-frame clones appear in the TCRdb table, and some are missing; sequencing was by immunoSEQ multiplex PCR. The repertoire holds hundreds of thousands of clones, with approximately 89% as singletons. The V end lost 2 bases, the J end lost 1 base, and 5 bases lay between the germline ends. The CDR3 is 13 residues long. Germline V gene lookup returns CDR1 MNHEY and CDR2 SVGAGI. These data are taken from a study of blood T cell repertoires in COVID-19. The chain carries TRBV6-5 and TRBJ1-2; no clear D. The receptor was isolated from a man in his forties in a cohort exposed to, infected with or recovered from COVID-19 (not recorded which). The sample consisted of PBMCs or T cells enriched from blood (not recorded which). CDR3 nucleotides: TGTGCCAGCAGTTACGGCCTTAACTATGGCTACACCTTC. Translated: CASSYGLNYGYTF.